A single T cell receptor (beta chain) is shown here with its context. Its antigen is currently unknown. The source of the sample is a study of cytomegalovirus exposure and HLA in healthy donors. Study context: Sequencing of roughly 180 million T cells in an earlier analysis found more than 100 million unique TCR beta sequences.

A multiplex PCR was run with 60 Vbeta primers and 13 Jbeta primers. The method was immunoSEQ multiplex PCR; TCRdb's version includes in-frame clones alone and lacks a portion of them. This sample has about 120,000 clones, with roughly 8.6% found just once. This CDR3 contains 14 residues. CDR1 and CDR2 from the germline V gene are ENHRY and SYGVKD. The junction had 7 bases not matched to a gene; V was cut back by 8 bases and J by 0 bases. The study's findings and limits: The study reported that TCR beta sequences accurately predicted HLA-A and HLA-B alleles in most subjects.

This chain joins TRBV10-3 and TRBJ2-7; 7 bases are shared with TRBD2. Sequencing input: PBMCs. The TCR comes from a woman aged 40 to 50 in good health and CMV-seropositive. CDR3 in amino acids: CAIGGDRSSYEQYF. As DNA, the CDR3 is TGTGCCATCGGGGGGGACCGGAGCTCCTACGAGCAGTACTTC.